Listed here are 26 T cell receptor beta chains from one sample, sequenced in a study of blood T cell repertoires in COVID-19. The table came from immunoSEQ multiplex PCR; TCRdb's copy has only in-frame clones and leaves some out. The sample gives about 240,000 clones, 75% to 90% of which show up once; 9.5% to 15% is in the top ten. Input material: peripheral blood. These receptor sequences come from a woman aged 55-70 years with active or convalescent COVID-19.

This chain links TRBV10-3 with TRBJ2-5, with D maybe TRBD2 (5 bases). This CDR3 is 16 amino acids long. In germline, CDR1 is ENHRY, CDR2 SYGVKD. Trimming removed 0 bases from V and 5 bases from J, with 16 bases in between. CDR3 loop: CAISESLRELRETQYF. For the CDR3, the DNA is TGTGCCATCAGTGAGTCCCTAAGGGAGCTTAGGGAGACCCAGTACTTC.

CDR3 sequence: CASSFPLAGKNTGELFF. The CDR3 DNA is TGTGCCAGCAGTTTTCCGTTAGCGGGGAAAAACACCGGGGAGCTGTTTTTT. V is TRBV2 and J is TRBJ2-2; TRBD2 matches 8 bases. The CDR3 is 17 residues long. CDR1 and CDR2 from the germline V gene are SNHLY and FYNNEI. With V trimmed by 5 bases and J by 2 bases, 10 bases remained unmatched.

DNA for the CDR3: TGTGCCAGCAGCTTGGAACCCGGGTTTAATCAGCCCCAGCATTTT. Protein: CASSLEPGFNQPQHF. The chain uses TRBV5-8 and TRBJ1-5; unclear D gene. The CDR3 is 15 residues long. Trimming took off 0 bases at V and 4 bases at J, with 11 bases between the two ends. Per germline, CDR1 SGHTS and CDR2 YDEGEE. The variable domain in full, with the rest retrieved from reference TRBV5-8 and TRBJ1-5, is EAGVTQSPTHLIKTRGQQATLRCSPISGHTSVYWYQQALGLGLQFLLWYDEGEERNRGNFPPRFSGRQFPNYSSELNVNALELEDSALYLCASSLEPGFNQPQHFGDGTRLSIL.

This chain uses TRBV30 with TRBJ2-5; 10 bases agree with TRBD1. This CDR3 is 15 amino acids long. Trimming cost V 5 bases and J 1 base; bases outside gene matches: 7. CDR1 and CDR2 (germline): GTSNPN, SVGIG (reference sequence). The CDR3 DNA sequence: TGTGCCTGGGATCGGACAGGGGGAGGCCAAGAGACCCAGTACTTC. It encodes CAWDRTGGGQETQYF.

V and J are TRBV4-3 and TRBJ1-6; no reliable D call. The CDR3 has 18 residues. CDR1 is LGHNA, CDR2 YSLEER, per germline. Trimming left V 0 bases short and J 9 bases short, with 21 bases between. CDR3 in DNA: TGCGCCAGCAGCCAAGATAGTTTGTTAGCGAGGCTAGGTTCACCCCTCCACTTT. It encodes CASSQDSLLARLGSPLHF.

The genes are TRBV6-5 and TRBJ1-6; TRBD1 is a possible D gene (6 bases). This CDR3 region has 14 residues. Looked up from germline, CDR1 is MNHEY and CDR2 is SVGAGI. Trimming left V 5 bases short and J 6 bases short, with 11 bases between. The DNA of the CDR3 is TGTGCCAGCAGTCGGGGGGGGGCTAATTCACCCCTCCACTTT. Translating gives CASSRGGANSPLHF.

J is TRBJ1-6 and V is TRBV3-1 (or the pseudogene TRBV3-2), with 7 bases fitting TRBD1. The CDR3 runs 15 residues. V shed 0 bases, J shed 10 bases, and the junction held 6 bases outside the gene matches. The germline V gene encodes CDR1 LGHDT and CDR2 YNNKEL (reference sequence). The CDR3 loop is CASSQDRQGNSPLHF. The CDR3 DNA follows: TGTGCCAGCAGCCAAGATAGACAGGGAAACTCACCCCTCCACTTT.

This chain links TRBV19 with TRBJ1-1; 8 bases are a match to TRBD1. After removal of 5 bases from V and 4 bases from J, the junction contained 6 bases not matched to a gene. From germline, CDR1 is LNHDA and CDR2 SQIVND (reference sequence). There are 14 residues in the CDR3. The CDR3 reads CASSSDRGGTEAFF. The CDR3 DNA reads TGTGCCAGTAGTTCCGACAGGGGAGGCACTGAAGCTTTCTTT.

The chain joins TRBV4-2 to TRBJ1-1; maybe TRBD1 (6 bases). V lost 1 base and J lost 1, with 10 bases in between. The CDR3 has 15 amino acids. The germline V gene encodes CDR1 LGHNA and CDR2 YNFKEQ. CDR3 region: CASSQARRGNTEAFF. CDR3 DNA: TGTGCCAGCAGCCAAGCTCGCAGGGGGAACACTGAAGCTTTCTTT.

The chain carries TRBV5-1 and TRBJ1-1; D is unresolved. The V end was cut by 3 bases, the J end by 3 bases, with 15 bases between. Looked up from germline, CDR1 is SGHRS and CDR2 is YFSETQ. The CDR3 is 15 residues long. CDR3 protein: CASSYQPGGDTEAFF. The DNA of the CDR3 is TGCGCCAGCAGCTACCAACCCGGTGGAGACACTGAAGCTTTCTTT.

The gene calls are TRBV5-1 and TRBJ2-7; TRBD2 might be the D (6 bases). In germline, CDR1 is SGHRS, CDR2 YFSETQ. The CDR3 length is 14 residues. V lost 4 bases and J 0 bases, leaving 11 bases between the germline ends. The CDR3 nucleotides read TGCGCCAGCAGCCCAGACGGGAGCTCCTACGAGCAGTACTTC. This sequence encodes CASSPDGSSYEQYF.

This rearrangement joins TRBV7-6 to TRBJ1-4; no clear D gene. Between the trimmed V and J ends, which lost 1 base and 0 bases, there was a span of 9 bases. CDR1 is SGHVS, CDR2 FNYEAQ, per germline. This CDR3 spans 16 amino acids. The CDR3 DNA is TGTGCCAGCAGCTTAGGACATTTTGCAACTAATGAAAAACTGTTTTTT. It yields the protein CASSLGHFATNEKLFF.

This chain joins TRBV7-2 and TRBJ2-7; a possible D gene is TRBD2 (5 bases). The germline V gene encodes CDR1 SGHTA and CDR2 FQGNSA. The V and J ends lost 0 bases and 4 bases respectively, with 13 bases between them. The CDR3 totals 15 residues. The CDR3 coding sequence is TGTGCCAGCAGCTTAGCCCCGGTGAGGGAATACGAGCAGTACTTC. Translation: CASSLAPVREYEQYF.

The chain links TRBV16 to TRBJ1-6; D is perhaps TRBD1 (6 bases). Between the trimmed V and J ends, which lost 3 bases and 7 bases, there was a span of 10 bases. Germline CDR1 and CDR2: KGHSY and FQNENV. The CDR3 has 14 amino acids. CDR3 amino acids: CASSQDSHNSPLHF. CDR3 nucleotide sequence: TGTGCCAGCAGCCAGGACAGTCACAATTCACCCCTCCACTTT. Complete variable domain (other parts from reference TRBV16 and TRBJ1-6): GEEVAQTPKHLVRGEGQKAKLYCAPIKGHSYVFWYQQVLKNEFKFLISFQNENVFDETGMPKERFSAKCLPNSPCSLEIQATKLEDSAVYFCASSQDSHNSPLHFGNGTRLTVT.

J is TRBJ1-2 and V is TRBV5-1; 8 nucleotides agree with TRBD1. This CDR3 region has 15 residues. Germline CDR1 and CDR2: SGHRS and YFSETQ. Losses at the gene ends were 0 bases for V and 4 bases for J; bases not matched to a gene: 5. The CDR3 DNA sequence: TGCGCCAGCAGCTTGGATCAGGGGGCAAGCTATGGCTACACCTTC. It encodes CASSLDQGASYGYTF.

This chain joins TRBV6-5 and TRBJ1-4, with D unclear. V was shortened by 0 bases and J by 6 bases, with 11 bases between the two germline ends. From germline, CDR1 is MNHEY and CDR2 SVGAGI. This CDR3 is 15 amino acids long. The CDR3, as DNA: TGTGCCAGCAGTTACTCCTCGGGTCCTCATGAAAAACTGTTTTTT. It encodes CASSYSSGPHEKLFF.

V is TRBV30 and J is TRBJ1-3; 8 bases match TRBD1. The CDR3 extends over 15 amino acids. Germline CDR1 and CDR2: GTSNPN and SVGIG (reference sequence). The V gene end was trimmed by 5 bases and the J gene end by 2 bases; junction bases not matched to a gene: 8. CDR3 bases: TGTGCCTGGGCGACAGGGGCCTATGCTGGAAACACCATATATTTT. It yields the protein CAWATGAYAGNTIYF.

The chain uses TRBV7-3 and TRBJ2-1, with D possibly matching TRBD2 (6 bases). Germline lookup yields CDR1 SGHTA and CDR2 FQGTGA. The CDR3 covers 15 residues. V was pared by 5 bases and J by 4 bases, with 15 bases between. CDR3 coding DNA: TGTGCCAGCAGCCCCGGGACTGCGACATACAATGAGCAGTTCTTC. This translates into CASSPGTATYNEQFF.

This chain links TRBV27 with TRBJ2-7; TRBD2 matches at 11 bases. V lost 1 base to trimming and J lost 6 bases; unmatched junction nucleotides: 5. There are 15 residues in the CDR3. CDR1 is MNHEY, CDR2 SMNVEV, per germline (reference sequence). The CDR3 loop reads CASSLWIAGGSEQYF. CDR3 bases: TGTGCCAGCAGTTTATGGATAGCGGGGGGGAGCGAGCAGTACTTC.

V usage is TRBV9 and J usage is TRBJ2-5; a weak D match, TRBD1 (6 bases). CDR1 is SGDLS, CDR2 YYNGEE, per germline. The V gene lost 1 base and the J gene lost 4 bases, with 11 bases spanning the gap. The CDR3 is 14 amino acids. In nucleotides, the CDR3 is TGTGCCAGCAGCGTAACAGGGATGATAGAGACCCAGTACTTC. Translated: CASSVTGMIETQYF.

The chain carries TRBV19 and TRBJ1-2; 7 nucleotides match TRBD1. V lost 3 bases to trimming and J lost 8 bases; unmatched junction nucleotides: 6. The CDR3 extends over 13 amino acids. Germline loops: CDR1 LNHDA, CDR2 SQIVND (reference sequence). This CDR3 reads CASSMTGLDGYTF. In nucleotides, the CDR3 is TGTGCCAGTAGTATGACAGGGCTCGACGGCTACACCTTC.

The rearrangement uses TRBV19 and TRBJ1-4; TRBD1 matches at 7 bases. Trimming removed 7 bases from V and 7 bases from J; junction bases left unmatched: 15. The CDR3 totals 16 residues. The germline V gene encodes CDR1 LNHDA and CDR2 SQIVND (reference sequence). This CDR3 is CASTTNSRGEGEKLFF. The CDR3 DNA is TGTGCCAGTACCACAAATTCCAGGGGGGAAGGTGAAAAACTGTTTTTT.

This sequence joins TRBV6-6 and TRBJ1-2; D remains ambiguous. V was trimmed by 7 bases and J by 4 bases, leaving 13 bases between them. The germline gives CDR1 MNHNY, CDR2 SVGAGI (reference sequence). CDR3 length equals 13 residues. CDR3 residues: CASTLGVAYGYTF. CDR3 DNA sequence: TGTGCCAGCACCCTCGGGGTGGCCTATGGCTACACCTTC.

The chain joins TRBV18 to TRBJ2-1, with D unclear. The CDR3 runs 12 residues. V lost 2 bases and J lost 8, with 7 bases in between. Looked up from germline, CDR1 is KGHSH and CDR2 is LQKENI. CDR3 amino acids: CASSPGRYEQFF. As DNA, the CDR3 is TGTGCCAGCTCACCAGGGCGCTATGAGCAGTTCTTC.

The chain has TRBV27 and TRBJ2-1; maybe TRBD2 (6 bases). The CDR3 runs 12 residues. V lost 7 bases and J lost 6, with 10 bases in between. Germline values: CDR1 MNHEY, CDR2 SMNVEV (reference sequence). The CDR3 is CASKEGSNEQFF. CDR3 DNA: TGTGCCAGCAAGGAGGGGAGCAATGAGCAGTTCTTC.

This clone appeared a few times. The sample contains more than one DNA sequence encoding this CDR3. The chain joins TRBV6-2 or TRBV6-3 to TRBJ1-1, with 9 bases matching TRBD1. This CDR3 is built from 13 residues. CDR1 is MNHEY, CDR2 SVGEGT, per germline. V lost 4 bases to trimming and J lost 4 bases; unmatched junction nucleotides: 1. For the CDR3, the DNA is TGTGCCAGCAGTTTGACAGGGGGCACTGAAGCTTTCTTT. It yields the protein CASSLTGGTEAFF.